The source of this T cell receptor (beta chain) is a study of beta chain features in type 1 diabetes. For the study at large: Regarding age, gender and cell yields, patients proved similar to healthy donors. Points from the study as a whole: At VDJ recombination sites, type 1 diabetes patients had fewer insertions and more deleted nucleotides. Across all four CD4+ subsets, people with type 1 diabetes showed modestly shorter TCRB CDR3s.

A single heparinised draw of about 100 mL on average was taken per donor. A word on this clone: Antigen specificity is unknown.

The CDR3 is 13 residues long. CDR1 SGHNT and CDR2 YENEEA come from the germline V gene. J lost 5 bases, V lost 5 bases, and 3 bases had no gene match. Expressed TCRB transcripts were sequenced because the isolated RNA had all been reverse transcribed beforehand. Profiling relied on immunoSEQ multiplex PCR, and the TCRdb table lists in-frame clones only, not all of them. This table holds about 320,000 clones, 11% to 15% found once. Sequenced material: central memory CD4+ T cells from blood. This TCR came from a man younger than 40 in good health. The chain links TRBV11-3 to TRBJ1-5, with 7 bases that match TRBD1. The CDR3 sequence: CASSRDRDQPQHF. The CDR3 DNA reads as TGTGCCAGCAGCCGTGACAGGGATCAGCCCCAGCATTTT.